The 27 T cell receptor beta chains presented below share a single source sample, sequenced in a study of neurological immune-mediated disorders. The time point: technical triplicate 2. One entry per CDR3 protein results from TCRdb running MiXCR on the 5' RACE reads. This table has approximately 30,000 distinct CDR3 sequences, about an eighth appearing once. The sequenced material came from CD4+ T cells from blood. These receptors were obtained from a female donor with HTLV-1-associated myelopathy (HAM/TSP).

In this sample, this clonotype turned up many times. The J gene is TRBJ2-6, the V gene TRBV9; no clear D. This CDR3 contains 15 residues. The germline gives CDR1 SGDLS, CDR2 YYNGEE. Trimming pared 3 bases from V and 4 bases from J, leaving 11 bases between. The CDR3 protein is CASSDVPRGANVLTF. CDR3 bases: TGTGCCAGCAGCGATGTCCCGAGAGGGGCCAACGTCCTGACTTTC.

This clonotype was observed many times. This rearrangement joins TRBV7-2 to TRBJ1-1, with 8 bases lining up with TRBD1. This CDR3 region has 15 residues. CDR1 and CDR2 from the germline V gene are SGHTA and FQGNSA. V was clipped by 5 bases and J by 1 base; unmatched bases: 6. The CDR3 sequence: CASSSRQGRNTEAFF. CDR3 DNA: TGTGCCAGCAGCAGCCGACAGGGGAGGAACACTGAAGCTTTCTTT. Full variable domain (missing parts from reference TRBV7-2 and TRBJ1-1): GAGVSQSPSNKVTEKGKDVELRCDPISGHTALYWYRQSLGQGLEFLIYFQGNSAPDKSGLPSDRFSAERTGGSVSTLTIQRTQQEDSAVYLCASSSRQGRNTEAFFGQGTRLTVV.

The CDR3 loop reads CASSLSVVRGTDTQYF. The DNA of the CDR3 is TGTGCCAGCAGCTTATCCGTCGTGCGGGGAACAGATACGCAGTATTTT. The chain carries TRBV7-2 and TRBJ2-3; D might be TRBD2 (6 bases). The CDR3 contains 16 residues. The germline V gene encodes CDR1 SGHTA and CDR2 FQGNSA. V was clipped by 2 bases and J by 3 bases, with 15 bases between them. Full variable domain (rest looked up from reference TRBV7-2 and TRBJ2-3): GAGVSQSPSNKVTEKGKDVELRCDPISGHTALYWYRQSLGQGLEFLIYFQGNSAPDKSGLPSDRFSAERTGGSVSTLTIQRTQQEDSAVYLCASSLSVVRGTDTQYFGPGTRLTVL.

In its sample, this clonotype was seen many times. In DNA, the CDR3 is TGCAGTGCTAGAGTTGGGACTACCCTAGAAGATACGCAGTATTTT. Translated, it gives CSARVGTTLEDTQYF. This chain joins TRBV20-1 and TRBJ2-3; 7 bases map to TRBD2. With 1 base clipped from V and 5 bases from J, the junction kept 9 bases outside the gene matches. CDR1 is DFQATT, CDR2 SNEGSKA, per germline (reference sequence). The CDR3 extends over 15 amino acids.

This clonotype was seen ten or more times. The chain uses TRBV7-2 and TRBJ2-7, with D possibly matching TRBD2 (5 bases). CDR1 is SGHTA, CDR2 FQGNSA, per germline. The V end was cut by 1 base, the J end by 1 base, with 11 bases between. The CDR3 runs to 15 residues. The CDR3, as DNA: TGTGCCAGCAGCTTAGTCCCGGGGATATCCTACGAGCAGTACTTC. This sequence encodes CASSLVPGISYEQYF. Drawing the rest from reference TRBV7-2 and TRBJ2-7, the complete variable domain is GAGVSQSPSNKVTEKGKDVELRCDPISGHTALYWYRQSLGQGLEFLIYFQGNSAPDKSGLPSDRFSAERTGGSVSTLTIQRTQQEDSAVYLCASSLVPGISYEQYFGPGTRLTVT.

This clonotype was observed many times. The rearrangement uses TRBV6-2 or TRBV6-3 and TRBJ2-2; D call uncertain. V was clipped by 7 bases and J by 0 bases, with 9 bases between them. Germline V gene data show CDR1 as MNHEY and CDR2 as SVGEGT. This CDR3 region has 14 residues. The CDR3 DNA sequence: TGTGCCAGCAACGGCGTCGCGAACACCGGGGAGCTGTTTTTT. This encodes CASNGVANTGELFF.

Many counts were recorded for this clonotype. The chain uses TRBV12-3 or TRBV12-4 and TRBJ2-7, with D perhaps assigned TRBD1 or TRBD2 (6 bases each). The CDR3 totals 15 residues. V dropped 6 bases and J dropped 7 bases, with 22 bases sitting between them. The CDR3 DNA is TGTGCCAGCAGCCGGGGCCGGAGGGGGTGGGGGGAGCAGTACTTC. Its protein is CASSRGRRGWGEQYF.

In this sample, this clonotype turned up many times. The gene calls are TRBV12-3 or TRBV12-4 and TRBJ2-2; 7 bases line up with TRBD2. The CDR3 runs to 15 residues. V was pared by 3 bases and J by 3 bases, with 4 bases of the junction left unmatched. The CDR3 is CASSLSSGHTGELFF. The DNA for the CDR3 is TGTGCCAGCAGTTTGTCTAGCGGTCACACCGGGGAGCTGTTTTTT.

There are many counts of this clonotype. The chain is built from TRBV6-6 and TRBJ2-1, with 7 bases identical to TRBD2. The CDR3 runs to 14 residues. The germline CDR1 and CDR2 sequences are MNHNY and SVGAGI (reference sequence). V lost 6 bases and J lost 8; bases outside the gene matches: 10. The chain's CDR3 is CASRQAGFSDEQFF. The CDR3 DNA follows: TGTGCCAGCAGGCAAGCGGGGTTTTCGGATGAGCAGTTCTTC.

As for this clonotype: A junction boundary mismatches the germline segment, possibly from a read error. V and J are TRBV27 and TRBJ2-7, with D possibly being TRBD2 (5 bases). This CDR3 is built from 13 residues. Per germline, CDR1 MNHEY and CDR2 SMNVEV (reference sequence). As DNA, the CDR3 is TGTGTCAGCAGCACTAGTCCCACCTACGAACAGTACTTC. It codes for CVSSTSPTYEQYF.

This clonotype was found many times. This chain links TRBV7-9 with TRBJ1-2; 7 bases are a match to TRBD1. The CDR3 is 14 amino acids. V lost 5 bases, J lost 7 bases, and 10 bases stayed unmatched. Germline V CDR1 and CDR2: SEHNR, FQNEAQ (reference sequence). CDR3 in DNA: TGTGCCAGCAGCGCCCAGGGGGACGGGGGTGGCTACACCTTC. Amino acid sequence: CASSAQGDGGGYTF.

This clonotype was observed many times. The CDR3 spells CASSLASGVDTGELFF. CDR3 DNA sequence: TGCGCCAGCAGCTTGGCCTCAGGGGTGGACACCGGGGAGCTGTTTTTT. The genes are TRBV5-1 and TRBJ2-2; D is possibly TRBD1 (6 bases). The germline V and J ends were trimmed by 0 bases and 3 bases, with 12 bases remaining between them. The germline CDR1 and CDR2 sequences are SGHRS and YFSETQ. The CDR3 is 16 amino acids.

A single count supports this clonotype. At one end, the junction sequence differs from germline, possibly due to a read error. The V gene is TRBV5-1, the J gene TRBJ2-1; possible D gene TRBD2, 6 bases. Looked up from germline, CDR1 is SGHRS and CDR2 is YFSETQ. This CDR3 has 15 amino acids. CDR3 bases: TGCGCCAGCTGGGGTGGGGGGAGCTCCCACAATGAGCAGTTCTTC. Translating it yields CASWGGGSSHNEQFF. The full variable domain, with the rest looked up from reference TRBV5-1 and TRBJ2-1, is KAGVTQTPRYLIKTRGQQVTLSCSPISGHRSVSWYQQTPGQGLQFLFEYFSETQRNKGNFPGRFSGRQFSNSRSEMNVSTLELGDSALYLCASWGGGSSHNEQFFGPGTRLTVL.

This clonotype has at least ten counts. The rearrangement uses TRBV28 and TRBJ2-3, with a weak D call TRBD2 (6 bases). CDR3 size: 14 residues. Germline assignment: CDR1 MDHEN and CDR2 SYDVKM. V shed 7 bases and J shed 5 bases, with 16 bases lying between them. The CDR3 is CASITGLRGDTQYF. In DNA form, the CDR3 reads TGTGCCAGCATTACGGGACTTAGAGGAGATACGCAGTATTTT.

This clonotype was seen at least ten times. The CDR3 loop reads CASSKGGRGQAWAEAFF. CDR3 in DNA: TGTGCCAGCAGCAAAGGGGGCAGGGGGCAAGCTTGGGCTGAAGCTTTCTTT. The chain uses TRBV21-1 and TRBJ1-1; no DNA check was done on the table's D call, TRBD1. TRBV21-1 is recorded as a pseudogene. This CDR3 region has 17 residues.

In this sample, this clonotype is medium-sized. The rearrangement uses TRBV20-1 and TRBJ2-2; TRBD2 aligns across 12 bases. Germline V gene lookup returns CDR1 DFQATT and CDR2 SNEGSKA (reference sequence). The CDR3 contains 16 residues. The trim removed 6 bases at V and 2 bases at J, leaving 7 bases unmatched. CDR3 in DNA: TGCAGTGCCACGACTAGCGGGAGAACTAACACCGGGGAGCTGTTTTTT. Amino acids: CSATTSGRTNTGELFF.

This clonotype appeared many times. The chain employs TRBV20-1 and TRBJ1-1, with D perhaps matching TRBD1 (6 bases). The CDR3 is made up of 15 amino acids. The V and J ends lost 4 bases and 1 base respectively, with 16 bases between them. The germline V gene encodes CDR1 DFQATT and CDR2 SNEGSKA (reference sequence). CDR3 region: CSAKGRGRGNTEAFF. The CDR3 DNA reads as TGCAGTGCTAAGGGCAGGGGACGGGGGAACACTGAAGCTTTCTTT.

This clonotype was seen repeatedly, ten times or more. The V gene is TRBV7-3, the J gene TRBJ2-1; TRBD2 matches 12 bases. J lost 7 bases, V lost 2 bases, and 6 bases had no gene match. The CDR3 contains 16 residues. Germline V lookup: CDR1 SGHTA, CDR2 FQGTGA. The CDR3 here is CASSLLASGRENEQFF. DNA for the CDR3: TGTGCCAGCAGCTTATTGGCTAGCGGGAGGGAAAATGAGCAGTTCTTC.

This clonotype was detected ten times or more. The rearrangement joins TRBV15 to TRBJ2-5; 11 nucleotides line up with TRBD1. The V and J ends lost 5 bases and 5 bases, in that order; junction bases with no gene match: 7. Germline CDR1 and CDR2: LNHNV and YYDKDF (reference sequence). This CDR3 contains 15 residues. The CDR3 here is CATSPRTGGYETQYF. CDR3 nucleotides: TGTGCCACCAGCCCTCGGACAGGGGGCTATGAGACCCAGTACTTC.

In its sample, this clonotype was seen many times. The chain combines TRBV20-1 with TRBJ2-1, with 12 bases aligning to TRBD2. Germline trimming cut 3 bases from V and 0 bases from J; bases unmatched to any gene: 0. CDR3 length: 15 amino acids. Per germline, CDR1 DFQATT and CDR2 SNEGSKA (reference sequence). CDR3 amino acids: CSARTSGSSYNEQFF. CDR3 coding DNA: TGCAGTGCTAGGACTAGCGGGAGCTCCTACAATGAGCAGTTCTTC.

This clonotype has just a few counts. This chain joins TRBV18 and TRBJ2-7; 9 nucleotides match TRBD1. The CDR3 sequence is 15 residues long. The J segment lost 2 bases and the V segment lost 10 bases, leaving 12 bases of the junction unmatched. Germline CDR1 KGHSH, CDR2 LQKENI. CDR3 region: CATSEPDRGPYEQYF. The CDR3 nucleotides read TGTGCCACCTCTGAACCGGACAGGGGTCCCTACGAGCAGTACTTC.

This clonotype has at least ten counts. This chain connects TRBV3-1 to TRBJ1-5; D gene ambiguous. Germline lookup yields CDR1 LGHDT and CDR2 YNNKEL (reference sequence). The V end lost 2 bases, the J end lost 0 bases, and 11 bases lay between the germline ends. The CDR3 is 16 amino acids. The CDR3 sequence: CASSQRYGDSNQPQHF. CDR3 sequence (DNA): TGTGCCAGCAGCCAAAGGTATGGGGATAGCAATCAGCCCCAGCATTTT.

This clonotype was picked up many times. This rearrangement joins TRBV20-1 to TRBJ2-1; D is unclear. The CDR3 loop spans 12 amino acids. CDR1 and CDR2 (germline): DFQATT, SNEGSKA (reference sequence). Trimming took off 1 base at V and 5 bases at J, with 6 bases between the two ends. The CDR3 DNA follows: TGCAGTGCTAGAGGCAGCCACAATGAGCAGTTCTTC. Amino acid sequence: CSARGSHNEQFF.

This clonotype was counted at least ten times. The J gene is TRBJ2-2, the V gene TRBV27; no clear D gene. The CDR3 is 16 amino acids. CDR1 is MNHEY and CDR2 is SMNVEV in the germline V gene (reference sequence). V was clipped by 6 bases and J by 0 bases, with 14 bases between them. The CDR3 spells CASSQTSAPNTGELFF. The DNA of the CDR3 is TGTGCCAGCAGCCAAACAAGCGCTCCGAACACCGGGGAGCTGTTTTTT.

This clonotype has at least ten counts. V and J are TRBV28 and TRBJ1-6; D is unresolved. CDR1 is MDHEN and CDR2 is SYDVKM in the germline V gene. The CDR3 is made up of 17 amino acids. Trimming removed 6 bases at V and 0 bases at J, with 15 bases between. DNA of the CDR3: TGTGCCAGCAGCTCCTACGTGATTAGCTCCTATAATTCACCCCTCCACTTT. Protein sequence: CASSSYVISSYNSPLHF.

In this sample, this clonotype turned up many times. The chain employs TRBV20-1 and TRBJ2-1, with D perhaps TRBD2 (6 bases). Germline V gene lookup returns CDR1 DFQATT and CDR2 SNEGSKA (reference sequence). The length of the CDR3 is 14 residues. With 4 bases removed from V and 3 bases from J, the gap between germline ends came to 13 bases. CDR3 in DNA: TGCAGTGCTAAAACGGGGGACCTCTACAATGAGCAGTTCTTC. Amino acid sequence: CSAKTGDLYNEQFF.

There are many counts of this clonotype. The J gene is TRBJ2-1, the V gene TRBV20-1; TRBD2 might be the D (6 bases). This CDR3 spans 13 amino acids. V shed 4 bases and J shed 9 bases, with 16 bases lying between them. Per germline, CDR1 DFQATT and CDR2 SNEGSKA (reference sequence). Here the CDR3 reads CSATPTSAVEQFF. The CDR3 bases are TGCAGTGCTACTCCGACTAGTGCCGTTGAGCAGTTCTTC.